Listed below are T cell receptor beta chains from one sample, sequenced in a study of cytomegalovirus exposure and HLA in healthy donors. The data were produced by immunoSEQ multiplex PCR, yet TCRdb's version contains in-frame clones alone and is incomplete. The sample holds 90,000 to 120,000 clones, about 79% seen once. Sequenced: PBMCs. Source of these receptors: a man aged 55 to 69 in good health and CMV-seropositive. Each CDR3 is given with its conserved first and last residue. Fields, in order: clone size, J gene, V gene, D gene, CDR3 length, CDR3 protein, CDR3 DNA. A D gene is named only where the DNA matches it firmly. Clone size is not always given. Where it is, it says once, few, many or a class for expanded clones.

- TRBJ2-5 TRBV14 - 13 CASSPGSMETQYF TGTGCCAGCAGCCCCGGGTCAATGGAGACCCAGTACTTC
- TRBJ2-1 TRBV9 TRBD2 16 CASSVFPRGDYNEQFF TGTGCCAGCAGCGTATTCCCACGGGGGGACTACAATGAGCAGTTCTTC
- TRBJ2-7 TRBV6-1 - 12 CASSDPIYEQYF TGTGCCAGCAGTGATCCTATCTACGAGCAGTACTTC
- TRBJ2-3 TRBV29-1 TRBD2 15 CSVEVLAGGPDTQYF TGCAGCGTTGAAGTGCTAGCGGGGGGGCCAGATACGCAGTATTTT
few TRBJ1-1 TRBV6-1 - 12 CATGQPNTEAFF TGTGCCACCGGACAGCCGAACACTGAAGCTTTCTTT
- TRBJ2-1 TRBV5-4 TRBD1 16 CASSPAGTGPYNEQFF TGTGCCAGCAGCCCCGCAGGGACAGGGCCCTACAATGAGCAGTTCTTC
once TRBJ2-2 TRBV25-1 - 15 CASNARDTPTGELFF TGTGCCAGCAATGCCCGGGATACCCCGACCGGGGAGCTGTTTTTT
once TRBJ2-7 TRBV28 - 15 CASSLFAGSSYEQYF TGTGCCAGCAGTTTATTCGCGGGTAGCTCCTACGAGCAGTACTTC
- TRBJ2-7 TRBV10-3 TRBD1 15 CATLRGTGSSYEQYF TGTGCCACCCTAAGGGGGACAGGGTCATCCTACGAGCAGTACTTC
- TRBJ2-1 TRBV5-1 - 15 CASSRGGQYNWEQFF TGCGCCAGCAGCCGCGGCGGACAGTATAACTGGGAGCAGTTCTTC
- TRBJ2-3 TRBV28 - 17 CASTGGTVGFGTDTQYF TGTGCCAGCACTGGGGGGACAGTGGGGTTTGGCACAGATACGCAGTATTTT
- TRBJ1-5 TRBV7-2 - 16 CASSSPTGYSNQPQHF TGTGCCAGCAGCTCACCGACGGGATATAGCAATCAGCCCCAGCATTTT
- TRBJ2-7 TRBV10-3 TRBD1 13 CAIKGQGSYEQYF TGTGCCATCAAGGGACAGGGGTCCTACGAGCAGTACTTC
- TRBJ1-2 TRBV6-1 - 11 CASEEAGGYTF TGTGCCAGCGAGGAGGCCGGGGGCTACACCTTC
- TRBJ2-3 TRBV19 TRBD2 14 CASSRAAGGDTQYF TGTGCCAGTAGTCGGGCAGCGGGGGGAGATACGCAGTATTTT
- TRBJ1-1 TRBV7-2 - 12 CASSLGAGEAFF TGTGCCAGCAGCTTAGGGGCAGGGGAGGCTTTCTTT
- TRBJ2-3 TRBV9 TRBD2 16 CASSVVRGGRSDTQYF TGTGCCAGCAGCGTGGTGCGGGGGGGTCGGTCAGATACGCAGTATTTT
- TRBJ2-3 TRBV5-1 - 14 CASSLASSTDTQYF TGCGCCAGCAGCTTGGCTAGTAGCACAGATACGCAGTATTTT
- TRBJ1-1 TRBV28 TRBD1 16 CASRFTGVGTNTEAFF TGTGCCAGCAGATTCACAGGGGTGGGTACGAACACTGAAGCTTTCTTT
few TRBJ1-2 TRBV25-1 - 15 CASSEPQADLYGYTF TGTGCCAGCAGTGAACCCCAGGCCGATCTCTATGGCTACACCTTC
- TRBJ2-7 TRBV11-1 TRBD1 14 CASSPGQGFHEQYF TGTGCCAGCAGTCCGGGACAGGGATTTCACGAGCAGTACTTC
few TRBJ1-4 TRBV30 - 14 CAWSVEGEGEKLFF TGTGCCTGGAGTGTAGAAGGAGAAGGTGAAAAACTGTTTTTT
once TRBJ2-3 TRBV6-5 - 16 CASSYSRSGSGDTQYF TGTGCCAGCAGTTACTCGAGATCGGGGTCAGGAGATACGCAGTATTTT
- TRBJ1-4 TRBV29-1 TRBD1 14 CSVRPGTGGGELFF TGCAGCGTTCGGCCCGGGACAGGGGGTGGAGAACTGTTTTTT